This entry features one T cell receptor beta chain sequence. The antigen remains undetermined. As to time point: patch test 1, 2 weeks after DPC sensitization. Regarding treatment: therapeutic diphenylcyclopropenone sensitization with weekly scalp DPC. Germline assignment: CDR1 MDHEN and CDR2 SYDVKM. V shed 5 bases and J shed 9 bases, with 11 bases lying between them. The CDR3 extends over 12 amino acids. The sample is drawn from a study of human T cells and chemical hapten exposure. Looking at the study overall: Among samples, TCR yields varied mainly because of small differences in pooled library volume.

The study's findings and limits: Relative to controls, expanded TCRs formed significantly more large CDR3 similarity clusters.

From the RACE reads, TCRdb called clonotypes with MiXCR, one entry per CDR3 protein. The sample lists about 120,000 distinct CDR3 sequences, approximately 15% occurring once. This sequence originates from a man younger than 30 with alopecia areata. Some clones in this sample may be carry-over from other donors' samples. The source was whole blood, collected in connection with sensitization to the hapten diphenylcyclopropenone (DPC). V is TRBV28 and J is TRBJ2-1; TRBD2 might be the D (6 bases). In DNA form, the CDR3 reads TGTGCCAGCAGTCCCGGGGGAATTGAGCAGTTCTTC. Protein: CASSPGGIEQFF.